The 32 T cell receptor beta chains reported below all come from one sample, sequenced in a study of regulatory T cells in long-lasting Graves disease. HTBI primers from iRepertoire and Arm-PCR of CDR3 regions yielded the TCR beta libraries. TCRdb ran MiXCR on the multiplex PCR reads and lists one entry per CDR3 protein. This table has roughly 560,000 distinct CDR3 sequences, about 12% appearing once. Sample time point: newly diagnosed GD, antithyroid drugs for less than 3 months. Isolated PBMC RNA provided the starting material for the TCR library. The sample was also reused in another study, on T cells in Graves' hyperthyroidism and ophthalmopathy.

The sample here was peripheral blood mononuclear cells (PBMCs), taken at new diagnosis, from a patient treated with antithyroid drugs. The receptor set was obtained from a woman younger than 45 with Graves disease.

Worth noting for this clonotype: This may stem from a read error, because a much larger clone lies one nucleotide away. The DNA is omitted, as the CDR3 cannot be located on it reliably, and the CDR3 follows TCRdb's listing. V is TRBV5-1 and J is TRBJ2-4; the table gives TRBD2 as D, unverified against the DNA. Per the germline V gene, CDR1 is SGHRS and CDR2 is YFSETQ. Termini included, the CDR3 measures 14 amino acids. CDR3 loop: CASRWGLGSHEQCF.

The sample holds a few counts of this clonotype. V is TRBV13 and J is TRBJ2-1; D ambiguous. Germline lookup yields CDR1 PRHDT and CDR2 FYEKMQ (reference sequence). The germline V and J ends were trimmed by 3 bases and 8 bases, with 17 bases remaining between them. This CDR3 has 15 residues. DNA of the CDR3: TGTGCCAGCAGCTTCGGTGCGGAAGCAGGCGATGAGCAGTTCTTC. It encodes CASSFGAEAGDEQFF.

This clonotype has ten or more counts. The J gene is TRBJ2-3, the V gene TRBV2; a possible D gene is TRBD2 (6 bases). CDR3 size: 14 residues. Germline assignment: CDR1 SNHLY and CDR2 FYNNEI. V lost 6 bases, J lost 0 bases, and 10 bases lay in between. DNA of the CDR3: TGTGCCAGCAGGAAAAGCGGGAGCACAGATACGCAGTATTTT. As protein: CASRKSGSTDTQYF.

This clonotype was counted many times. This chain connects TRBV7-2 to TRBJ1-5; D remains unclear. CDR3 length equals 16 residues. V lost 5 bases and J lost 0, with 14 bases in between. The V gene's germline CDR1 is SGHTA and CDR2 FQGNSA. The CDR3 DNA is TGTGCCAGCAGCCCCTTAATTCGGTATAGCAATCAGCCCCAGCATTTT. Translated: CASSPLIRYSNQPQHF.

V usage is TRBV4-1 and J usage is TRBJ2-2, with D maybe TRBD1 (5 bases). The CDR3 is 14 amino acids. Germline CDR1 is MGHRA and CDR2 is YSYEKL. The V gene lost 1 base and the J gene lost 7 bases, with 10 bases spanning the gap. The CDR3 DNA follows: TGCGCCAGCAGCCAAGTAGGCAGGGTCGGGGAGCTGTTTTTT. Protein: CASSQVGRVGELFF.

This clonotype was detected only a few times. The CDR3 loop is CAWRGQGLTNEKLFF. In DNA, the CDR3 is TGTGCCTGGAGGGGACAGGGTTTAACTAATGAAAAACTGTTTTTT. The chain is built from TRBV30 and TRBJ1-4; 9 nucleotides agree with TRBD1. CDR3 length equals 15 residues. V shed 3 bases and J 1 base; nucleotides not matched to a gene: 3. The germline V gene encodes CDR1 GTSNPN and CDR2 SVGIG (reference sequence).

Comments on this clonotype: Relative to the germline gene, one junction end is altered; a read error may explain this. The chain employs TRBV7-9 and TRBJ1-1; tentatively, D is TRBD1 (6 bases). The CDR3 totals 15 residues. In germline, CDR1 is SEHNR, CDR2 FQNEAQ (reference sequence). The CDR3 nucleotides are TGTGCCAGCAGCTTAACCGCAGGGGTGAACACTGGAGCTTTCTTT. It encodes CASSLTAGVNTGAFF.

This clonotype showed up just a few times. A much larger clone is a single base away; this may be a read error. The chain carries TRBV10-3 and TRBJ2-2; TRBD2 might be the D (5 bases). Looked up from germline, CDR1 is ENHRY and CDR2 is SYGVKD. This CDR3 contains 16 residues. The CDR3 is CAISEDGPWNTGEPFF. CDR3 DNA: TGTGCCATCAGTGAGGATGGACCCTGGAACACCGGGGAGCCGTTTTTT.

This clonotype was found many times. This sequence joins TRBV7-9 and TRBJ2-7; D not certain. Trimming left V 3 bases short and J 3 bases short, with 9 bases between. The CDR3 has 13 residues. CDR1 SEHNR and CDR2 FQNEAQ come from the germline V gene (reference sequence). The CDR3 loop is CASSLRTDYEQYF. The CDR3 nucleotides read TGTGCCAGCAGCTTGCGGACCGACTACGAGCAGTACTTC.

This clonotype was recorded at least ten times. The CDR3 spells CASTPGTTVNTEAFF. DNA of the CDR3: TGTGCCAGCACCCCGGGCACGACGGTTAACACTGAAGCTTTCTTT. The rearrangement links TRBV27 to TRBJ1-1, with D unclear. The CDR3 contains 15 residues. Germline V gene lookup returns CDR1 MNHEY and CDR2 SMNVEV (reference sequence). Trimming took 7 bases from V and 2 from J, leaving 17 bases between them.

This clonotype came up once. A single base separates this from a much larger clone, so it may be a read error. V and J are TRBV11-2 and TRBJ2-1, with 8 bases matching TRBD2. The trim removed 5 bases at V and 10 bases at J, leaving 13 bases unmatched. The CDR3 runs to 15 residues. Germline CDR1 is SGHAT and CDR2 is FQNNGV. The CDR3 spells CASSRSGTLGYEQFF. The DNA for the CDR3 is TGTGCCAGCAGCCGTAGCGGGACATTAGGGTACGAGCAGTTCTTC. The entire variable domain, with the rest obtained from reference TRBV11-2 and TRBJ2-1, is as follows: EAGVAQSPRYKIIEKRQSVAFWCNPISGHATLYWYQQILGQGPKLLIQFQNNGVVDDSQLPKDRFSAERLKGVDSTLKIQPAKLEDSAVYLCASSRSGTLGYEQFFGPGTRLTVL.

This rearrangement joins TRBV25-1 to TRBJ1-4; 8 bases map to TRBD1. There are 15 residues in the CDR3. Germline V CDR1 and CDR2: MGHDK, SYGVNS. The J segment lost 6 bases and the V segment lost 5 bases, leaving 8 bases of the junction unmatched. CDR3 DNA: TGTGCCAGCAGTCAGGGGGCGCTTTCTGATGAAAAACTGTTTTTT. Protein product: CASSQGALSDEKLFF.

This clonotype showed up many times. The chain combines TRBV7-2 with TRBJ2-1; the match to TRBD1 covers 7 bases. Trimming at V came to 3 bases and at J to 4 bases, leaving 6 bases not matched to a gene. The CDR3 is 15 residues long. CDR1 is SGHTA, CDR2 FQGNSA, per germline. Written as DNA, the CDR3 is TGTGCCAGCAGCTTTAGACAGGGAACTTACAATGAGCAGTTCTTC. It yields the protein CASSFRQGTYNEQFF. The full variable domain, rest sourced from reference TRBV7-2 and TRBJ2-1, is GAGVSQSPSNKVTEKGKDVELRCDPISGHTALYWYRQSLGQGLEFLIYFQGNSAPDKSGLPSDRFSAERTGGSVSTLTIQRTQQEDSAVYLCASSFRQGTYNEQFFGPGTRLTVL.

In this sample, this clonotype turned up many times. The DNA for the CDR3 is TGTGCCAGCAGATTCCTAGGGGGCCGAGGGGCCAACGTCCTGACTTTC. Translated, it gives CASRFLGGRGANVLTF. The chain carries TRBV27 and TRBJ2-6, with 7 bases identical to TRBD1. CDR1 and CDR2 from the germline V gene are MNHEY and SMNVEV (reference sequence). J was trimmed by 4 bases and V by 6 bases; bases with no gene match: 9. This CDR3 comprises 16 residues.

This clonotype was picked up many times. This rearrangement joins TRBV12-3 or TRBV12-4 to TRBJ2-2, with a weak D call TRBD2 (6 bases). V was trimmed by 6 bases and J by 3 bases, leaving 26 bases between them. The CDR3 totals 19 residues. Here the CDR3 reads CASSPNSLTRREYTGELFF. Written as DNA, the CDR3 is TGTGCCAGCAGCCCGAACTCCTTGACTAGGAGGGAGTACACCGGGGAGCTGTTTTTT.

The sample holds many counts of this clonotype. The rearrangement uses TRBV2 and TRBJ1-4, with D uncertain. Trimming cost V 2 bases and J 5 bases, with 12 bases left between them. CDR1 and CDR2 from the germline V gene are SNHLY and FYNNEI. CDR3 size: 15 residues. The CDR3 loop is CASSEWRPSNEKLFF. The CDR3, as DNA: TGTGCCAGCAGTGAATGGAGACCCTCGAATGAAAAACTGTTTTTT.

This clonotype was found many times. The chain combines TRBV9 with TRBJ1-6; 9 bases line up with TRBD1. After removal of 4 bases from V and 2 bases from J, the junction contained 4 bases not matched to a gene. The CDR3 consists of 16 residues. The germline V gene encodes CDR1 SGDLS and CDR2 YYNGEE. CDR3 DNA: TGTGCCAGCAGCAGGAGGGACAGGGCCTATAATTCACCCCTCCACTTT. Translated: CASSRRDRAYNSPLHF. Filled out from reference TRBV9 and TRBJ1-6, the complete variable domain reads DSGVTQTPKHLITATGQRVTLRCSPRSGDLSVYWYQQSLDQGLQFLIQYYNGEERAKGNILERFSAQQFPDLHSELNLSSLELGDSALYFCASSRRDRAYNSPLHFGNGTRLTVT.

This clonotype was picked up many times. This rearrangement joins TRBV11-2 to TRBJ2-5, with unresolved D. The CDR3 extends over 13 amino acids. Deletions cut 5 bases from V and 9 bases from J, with 16 bases between. Germline V gives CDR1 SGHAT, CDR2 FQNNGV. The chain's CDR3 is CASSPGGPPPQYF. CDR3 nucleotide sequence: TGTGCCAGCAGCCCCGGTGGGCCCCCGCCCCAGTACTTC. The whole variable domain, filled in from reference TRBV11-2 and TRBJ2-5, reads EAGVAQSPRYKIIEKRQSVAFWCNPISGHATLYWYQQILGQGPKLLIQFQNNGVVDDSQLPKDRFSAERLKGVDSTLKIQPAKLEDSAVYLCASSPGGPPPQYFGPGTRLLVL.

This clonotype was recorded many times. DNA for the CDR3: TGTGCCAGCTCACCTTCCTCACAGAATGGCTACACCTTC. Translating it yields CASSPSSQNGYTF. This rearrangement joins TRBV18 to TRBJ1-2; D not certain. V lost 3 bases and J lost 6, with 11 bases in between. Looked up from germline, CDR1 is KGHSH and CDR2 is LQKENI. The CDR3 has 13 amino acids.

This clonotype has a count of ten or more. V usage is TRBV11-2 and J usage is TRBJ1-5; 7 bases fit TRBD1. Germline lookup yields CDR1 SGHAT and CDR2 FQNNGV. The CDR3 runs 13 residues. V lost 5 bases and J lost 4; bases outside the gene matches: 2. Written as DNA, the CDR3 is TGTGCCAGCAGCACGGACAGGAATCAGCCCCAGCATTTT. It is translated as CASSTDRNQPQHF.

Ten or more counts support this clonotype. The chain joins TRBV11-3 to TRBJ2-4; 10 positions match TRBD2. With 5 bases clipped from V and 2 bases from J, the junction kept 15 bases outside the gene matches. CDR1 and CDR2 (germline): SGHNT, YENEEA. The CDR3 covers 19 residues. The CDR3 DNA reads TGTGCCAGCAGCACCAGCGGGAGGGAAGTCTGGAAGTCCAAAAACATTCAGTACTTC. Encoded protein: CASSTSGREVWKSKNIQYF. Supplemented by reference TRBV11-3 and TRBJ2-4, the full variable domain reads EAGVVQSPRYKIIEKKQPVAFWCNPISGHNTLYWYLQNLGQGPELLIRYENEEAVDDSQLPKDRFSAERLKGVDSTLKIQPAELGDSAVYLCASSTSGREVWKSKNIQYFGAGTRLSVL.

This clonotype was observed many times. The rearrangement links TRBV7-2 to TRBJ1-6; D is unresolved. The CDR3 covers 16 residues. Per germline, CDR1 SGHTA and CDR2 FQGNSA. V dropped 4 bases and J dropped 4 bases, with 14 bases sitting between them. The CDR3 protein is CASSSQPGFYNSPLHF. For the CDR3, the DNA is TGTGCCAGCAGCTCACAACCGGGGTTTTATAATTCACCCCTCCACTTT.

This clonotype was found many times. The V call is TRBV5-8, the J call TRBJ2-3; TRBD1 agrees at 9 bases. The J segment lost 3 bases and the V segment lost 4 bases, leaving 12 bases of the junction unmatched. Per germline, CDR1 SGHTS and CDR2 YDEGEE. This CDR3 is built from 17 residues. DNA of the CDR3: TGTGCCAGCAGCCCATATTCGGGACAGGGATTAACAGATACGCAGTATTTT. Protein product: CASSPYSGQGLTDTQYF.

This clonotype has at least ten counts. The rearrangement joins TRBV2 to TRBJ1-1; D is ambiguous. In germline, CDR1 is SNHLY, CDR2 FYNNEI. This CDR3 comprises 14 residues. Trimming took off 2 bases at V and 6 bases at J, with 13 bases between the two ends. The CDR3 nucleotides read TGTGCCAGCAGTGAATCCTGGGGTTTCGCTGAAGCTTTCTTT. Translated, it gives CASSESWGFAEAFF.

The sample holds many counts of this clonotype. The rearrangement links TRBV9 to TRBJ2-5; possible D gene TRBD2, 5 bases. The CDR3 has 18 residues. Germline assignment: CDR1 SGDLS and CDR2 YYNGEE. The V end was cut by 1 base, the J end by 2 bases, with 21 bases between. The CDR3 DNA reads as TGTGCCAGCAGCGTAATGTATAGGGCCCAGCGGTTACAAGAGACCCAGTACTTC. This translates into CASSVMYRAQRLQETQYF.

This clonotype occurred many times. The chain uses TRBV2 and TRBJ1-2; D is undetermined. The germline gives CDR1 SNHLY, CDR2 FYNNEI. The CDR3 extends over 11 amino acids. V dropped 7 bases and J dropped 4 bases, with 7 bases sitting between them. The CDR3 protein is CASTRSYGYTF. CDR3 nucleotides: TGTGCCAGCACCAGGTCCTATGGCTACACCTTC.

Only one count was recorded for this clonotype. This chain links TRBV5-4 with TRBJ2-7, with 11 bases lining up with TRBD2. V lost 4 bases, J lost 6 bases, and 9 bases stayed unmatched. Germline CDR1 is SGHNT and CDR2 is YYREEE (reference sequence). CDR3 length equals 15 residues. CDR3 DNA: TGTGCCAGCAGCCGCAATAGCGGGAGGGCCGGCGAGCAGTACTTC. This translates into CASSRNSGRAGEQYF.

Concerning this clonotype itself: A far larger clone is only one base removed, so a read error is likely. This rearrangement joins TRBV7-2 to TRBJ2-7, with TRBD2 as a possible D gene (6 bases). The germline gives CDR1 SGHTA, CDR2 FQGNSA. The CDR3 covers 14 residues. For the CDR3, the DNA is TGTGCCAGCGGCTTAGAACAGCGGGCCTACGAGCAGTACTTC. Protein: CASGLEQRAYEQYF. Complete variable domain (other parts from reference TRBV7-2 and TRBJ2-7): GAGVSQSPSNKVTEKGKDVELRCDPISGHTALYWYRQSLGQGLEFLIYFQGNSAPDKSGLPSDRFSAERTGGSVSTLTIQRTQQEDSAVYLCASGLEQRAYEQYFGPGTRLTVT.

V gene TRBV7-6 combines with J gene TRBJ2-6, with a tentative D call TRBD2 (6 bases). The V end lost 2 bases, the J end lost 0 bases, and 26 bases lay between the germline ends. The CDR3 length is 22 residues. CDR1 SGHVS and CDR2 FNYEAQ come from the germline V gene. The CDR3 DNA sequence: TGTGCCAGCAGCTTAAGCGAGTGGGGGGTCTTAGACAAGAGCTCTGGGGCCAACGTCCTGACTTTC. This gives the protein CASSLSEWGVLDKSSGANVLTF.

The chain carries TRBV7-9 and TRBJ2-5; tentatively, D is TRBD1 or TRBD2 (5 bases each). The germline V gene has CDR1 SEHNR and CDR2 FQNEAQ (reference sequence). There are 13 residues in the CDR3. V was cut by 8 bases and J by 1 base, with 11 bases left in between. The chain's CDR3 is CASLVGTQETQYF. The CDR3 nucleotides are TGTGCCAGCCTCGTGGGGACCCAAGAGACCCAGTACTTC.

The sample holds many counts of this clonotype. The rearrangement links TRBV12-3 or TRBV12-4 to TRBJ1-1, with 7 bases matching TRBD1. The CDR3 sequence is 16 residues long. Trimming cost V 3 bases and J 7 bases; bases outside gene matches: 14. CDR3 DNA: TGTGCCAGCAGTTTCCTCCCGGTAGGGGGCAAAGATGAAGCTTTCTTT. It is translated as CASSFLPVGGKDEAFF.

The chain combines TRBV20-1 with TRBJ1-1, with D perhaps TRBD1 (5 bases). Per the germline V gene, CDR1 is DFQATT and CDR2 is SNEGSKA (reference sequence). Trimming stripped 1 base from V and 0 bases from J, with 12 bases between. The length of the CDR3 is 15 residues. The CDR3 loop reads CSARAAAGMNTEAFF. In DNA, the CDR3 is TGCAGTGCTAGAGCAGCAGCAGGGATGAACACTGAAGCTTTCTTT.